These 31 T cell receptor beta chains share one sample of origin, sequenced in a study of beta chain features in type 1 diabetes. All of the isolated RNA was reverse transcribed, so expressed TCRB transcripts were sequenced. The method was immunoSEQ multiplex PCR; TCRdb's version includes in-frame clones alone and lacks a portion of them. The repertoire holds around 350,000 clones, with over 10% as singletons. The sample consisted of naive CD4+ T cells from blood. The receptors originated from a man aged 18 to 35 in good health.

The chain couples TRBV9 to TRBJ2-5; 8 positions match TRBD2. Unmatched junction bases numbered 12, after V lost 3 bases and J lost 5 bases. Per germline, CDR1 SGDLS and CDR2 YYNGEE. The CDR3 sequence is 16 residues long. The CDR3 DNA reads TGTGCCAGCAGCGCTCTTTCCGGGGGGGCCCACGAGACCCAGTACTTC. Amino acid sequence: CASSALSGGAHETQYF. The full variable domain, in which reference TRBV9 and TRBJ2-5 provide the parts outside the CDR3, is DSGVTQTPKHLITATGQRVTLRCSPRSGDLSVYWYQQSLDQGLQFLIQYYNGEERAKGNILERFSAQQFPDLHSELNLSSLELGDSALYFCASSALSGGAHETQYFGPGTRLLVL.

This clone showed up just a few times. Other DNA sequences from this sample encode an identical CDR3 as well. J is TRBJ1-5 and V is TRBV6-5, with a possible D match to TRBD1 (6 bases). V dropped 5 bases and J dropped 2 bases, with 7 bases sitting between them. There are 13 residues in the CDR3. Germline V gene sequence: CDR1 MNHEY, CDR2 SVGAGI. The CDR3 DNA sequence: TGTGCCAGCAGTCGACAGGGCAATCAGCCCCAGCATTTT. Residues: CASSRQGNQPQHF.

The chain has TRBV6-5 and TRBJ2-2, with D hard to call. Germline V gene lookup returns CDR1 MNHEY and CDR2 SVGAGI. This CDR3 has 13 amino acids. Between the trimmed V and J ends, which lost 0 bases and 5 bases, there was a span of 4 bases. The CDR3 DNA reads TGTGCCAGCAGTTACTCTCAGACCGGGGAGCTGTTTTTT. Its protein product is CASSYSQTGELFF.

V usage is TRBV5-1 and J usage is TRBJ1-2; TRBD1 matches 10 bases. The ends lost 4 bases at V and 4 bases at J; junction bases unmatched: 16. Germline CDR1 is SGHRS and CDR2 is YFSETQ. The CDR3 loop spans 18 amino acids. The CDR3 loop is CASSGRDRGPLALYGYTF. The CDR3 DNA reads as TGCGCCAGCAGCGGTCGGGACAGGGGTCCTCTTGCCCTCTATGGCTACACCTTC.

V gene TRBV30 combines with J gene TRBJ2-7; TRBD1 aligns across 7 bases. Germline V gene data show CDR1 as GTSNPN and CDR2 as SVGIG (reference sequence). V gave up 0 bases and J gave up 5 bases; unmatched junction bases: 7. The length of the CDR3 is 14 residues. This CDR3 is CAWSVLFTGDEQYF. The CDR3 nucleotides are TGTGCCTGGAGTGTACTGTTTACAGGGGACGAGCAGTACTTC.

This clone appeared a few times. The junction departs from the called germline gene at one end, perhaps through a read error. The CDR3, as DNA: TGTGCCAGCAGCCTAGCGCCCGTTCGGGGAGAGACCCAGTACTTC. Translation gives CASSLAPVRGETQYF. The chain carries TRBV7-2 and TRBJ2-5; D perhaps matches TRBD2 (6 bases). CDR1 and CDR2 (germline): SGHTA, FQGNSA. The CDR3 consists of 15 residues.

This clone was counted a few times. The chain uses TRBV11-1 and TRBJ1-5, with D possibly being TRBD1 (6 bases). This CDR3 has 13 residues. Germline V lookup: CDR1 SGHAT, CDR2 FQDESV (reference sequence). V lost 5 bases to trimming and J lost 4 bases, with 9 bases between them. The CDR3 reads CASSMDRNQPQHF. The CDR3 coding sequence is TGTGCCAGCAGCATGGACAGAAATCAGCCCCAGCATTTT. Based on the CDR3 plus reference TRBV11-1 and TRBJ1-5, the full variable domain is EAEVAQSPRYKITEKSQAVAFWCDPISGHATLYWYRQILGQGPELLVQFQDESVVDDSQLPKDRFSAERLKGVDSTLKIQPAELGDSAMYLCASSMDRNQPQHFGDGTRLSIL.

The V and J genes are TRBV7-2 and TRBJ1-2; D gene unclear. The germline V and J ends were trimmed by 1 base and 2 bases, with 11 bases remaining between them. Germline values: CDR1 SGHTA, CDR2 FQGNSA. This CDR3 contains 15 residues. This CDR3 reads CASSLGFGGNYGYTF. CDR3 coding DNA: TGTGCCAGCAGCTTAGGATTTGGCGGAAACTATGGCTACACCTTC.

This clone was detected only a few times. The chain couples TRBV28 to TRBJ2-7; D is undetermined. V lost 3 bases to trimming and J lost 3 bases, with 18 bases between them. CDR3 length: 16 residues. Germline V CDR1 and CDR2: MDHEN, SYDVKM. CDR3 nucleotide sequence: TGTGCCAGCAGTTTGCGGCTCACCATAAGCCGCTACGAGCAGTACTTC. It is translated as CASSLRLTISRYEQYF.

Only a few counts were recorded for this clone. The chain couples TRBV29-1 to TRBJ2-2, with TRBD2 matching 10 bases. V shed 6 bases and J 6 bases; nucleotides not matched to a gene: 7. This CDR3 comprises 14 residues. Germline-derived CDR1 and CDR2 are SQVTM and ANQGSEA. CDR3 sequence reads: CSVGPSGSPGELFF. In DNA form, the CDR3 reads TGCAGCGTGGGTCCTAGCGGGAGCCCCGGGGAGCTGTTTTTT.

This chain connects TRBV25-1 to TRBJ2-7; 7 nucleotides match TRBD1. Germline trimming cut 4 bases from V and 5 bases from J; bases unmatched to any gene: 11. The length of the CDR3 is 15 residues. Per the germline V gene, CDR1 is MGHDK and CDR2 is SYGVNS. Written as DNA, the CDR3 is TGTGCCAGCAGTGTACCGGGACAGAGCTTCCACGAGCAGTACTTC. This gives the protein CASSVPGQSFHEQYF.

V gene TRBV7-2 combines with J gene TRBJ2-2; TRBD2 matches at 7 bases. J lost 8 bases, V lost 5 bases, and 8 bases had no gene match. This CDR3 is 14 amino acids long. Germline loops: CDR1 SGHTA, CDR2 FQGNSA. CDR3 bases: TGTGCCAGCAGCAGGGCGCGGGAGTTGGGGGAGCTGTTTTTT. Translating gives CASSRARELGELFF.

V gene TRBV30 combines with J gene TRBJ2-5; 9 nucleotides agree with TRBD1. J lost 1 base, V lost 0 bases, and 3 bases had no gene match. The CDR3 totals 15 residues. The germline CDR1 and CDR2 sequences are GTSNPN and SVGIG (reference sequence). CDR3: CAWSVRDRAQETQYF. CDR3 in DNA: TGTGCCTGGAGTGTGAGGGACAGGGCCCAAGAGACCCAGTACTTC. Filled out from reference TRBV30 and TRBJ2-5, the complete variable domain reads SQTIHQWPATLVQPVGSPLSLECTVEGTSNPNLYWYRQAAGRGLQLLFYSVGIGQISSEVPQNLSASRPQDRQFILSSKKLLLSDSGFYLCAWSVRDRAQETQYFGPGTRLLVL.

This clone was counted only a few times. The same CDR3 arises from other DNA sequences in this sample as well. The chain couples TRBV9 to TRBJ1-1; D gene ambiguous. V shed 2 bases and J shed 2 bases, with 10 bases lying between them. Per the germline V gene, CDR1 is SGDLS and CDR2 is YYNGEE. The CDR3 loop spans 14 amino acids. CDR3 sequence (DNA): TGTGCCAGCAGCGTGGGCAGGCTCAACACTGAAGCTTTCTTT. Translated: CASSVGRLNTEAFF. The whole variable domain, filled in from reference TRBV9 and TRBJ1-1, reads DSGVTQTPKHLITATGQRVTLRCSPRSGDLSVYWYQQSLDQGLQFLIQYYNGEERAKGNILERFSAQQFPDLHSELNLSSLELGDSALYFCASSVGRLNTEAFFGQGTRLTVV.

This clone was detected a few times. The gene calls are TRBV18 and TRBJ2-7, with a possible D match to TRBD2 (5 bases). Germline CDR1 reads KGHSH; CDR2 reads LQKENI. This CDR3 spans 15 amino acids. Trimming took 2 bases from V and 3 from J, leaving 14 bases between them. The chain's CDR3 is CASSPRREPGYEQYF. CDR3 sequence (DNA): TGTGCCAGCTCACCAAGAAGGGAGCCGGGCTACGAGCAGTACTTC. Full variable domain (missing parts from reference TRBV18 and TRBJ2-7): NAGVMQNPRHLVRRRGQEARLRCSPMKGHSHVYWYRQLPEEGLKFMVYLQKENIIDESGMPKERFSAEFPKEGPSILRIQQVVRGDSAAYFCASSPRREPGYEQYFGPGTRLTVT.

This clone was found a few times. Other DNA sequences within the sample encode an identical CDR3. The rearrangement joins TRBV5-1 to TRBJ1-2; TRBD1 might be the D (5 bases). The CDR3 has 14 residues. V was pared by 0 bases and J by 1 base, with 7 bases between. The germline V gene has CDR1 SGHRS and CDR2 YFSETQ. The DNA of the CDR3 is TGCGCCAGCAGCTTGGGACAGCTTAACTATGGCTACACCTTC. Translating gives CASSLGQLNYGYTF.

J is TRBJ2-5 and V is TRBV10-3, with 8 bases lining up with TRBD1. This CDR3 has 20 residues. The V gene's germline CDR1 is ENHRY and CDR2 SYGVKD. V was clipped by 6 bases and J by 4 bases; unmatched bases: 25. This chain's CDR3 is CAIRRVSPDRGRRCRETQYF. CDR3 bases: TGTGCCATCAGAAGGGTCTCTCCCGACAGGGGTAGAAGATGTCGAGAGACCCAGTACTTC.

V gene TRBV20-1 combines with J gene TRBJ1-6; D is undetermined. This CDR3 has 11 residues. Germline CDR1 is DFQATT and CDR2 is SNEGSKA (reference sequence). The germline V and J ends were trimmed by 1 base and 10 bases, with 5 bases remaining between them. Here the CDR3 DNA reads TGCAGTGCTAGAGCGGGGTCACCCCTCCACTTT. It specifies CSARAGSPLHF.

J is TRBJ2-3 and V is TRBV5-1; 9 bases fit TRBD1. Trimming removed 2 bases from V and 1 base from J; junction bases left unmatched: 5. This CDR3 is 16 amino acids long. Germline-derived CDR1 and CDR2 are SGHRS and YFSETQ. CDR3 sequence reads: CASSFGTGFGTDTQYF. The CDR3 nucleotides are TGCGCCAGCAGCTTTGGGACAGGGTTTGGCACAGATACGCAGTATTTT.

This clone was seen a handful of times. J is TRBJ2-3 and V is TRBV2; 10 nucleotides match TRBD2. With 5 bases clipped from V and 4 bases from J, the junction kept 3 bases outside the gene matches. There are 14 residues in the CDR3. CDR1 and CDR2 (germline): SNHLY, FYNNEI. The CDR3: CASSLAGEADTQYF. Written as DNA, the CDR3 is TGTGCCAGCAGTCTAGCGGGAGAAGCAGATACGCAGTATTTT. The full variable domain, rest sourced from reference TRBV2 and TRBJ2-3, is EPEVTQTPSHQVTQMGQEVILRCVPISNHLYFYWYRQILGQKVEFLVSFYNNEISEKSEIFDDQFSVERPDGSNFTLKIRSTKLEDSAMYFCASSLAGEADTQYFGPGTRLTVL.

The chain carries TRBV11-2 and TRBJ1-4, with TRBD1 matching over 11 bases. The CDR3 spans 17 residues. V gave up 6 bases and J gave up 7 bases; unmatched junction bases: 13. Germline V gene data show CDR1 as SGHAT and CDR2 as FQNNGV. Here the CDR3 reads CASRAGTGGSDSEKLFF. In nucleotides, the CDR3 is TGTGCCAGCAGAGCCGGGACAGGGGGGTCGGATAGTGAAAAACTGTTTTTT.

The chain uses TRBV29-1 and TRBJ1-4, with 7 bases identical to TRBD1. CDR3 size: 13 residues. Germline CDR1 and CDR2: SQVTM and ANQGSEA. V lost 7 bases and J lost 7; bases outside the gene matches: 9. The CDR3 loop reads CSAEGAVGEKLFF. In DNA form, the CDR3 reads TGCAGCGCAGAGGGGGCTGTGGGTGAAAAACTGTTTTTT.

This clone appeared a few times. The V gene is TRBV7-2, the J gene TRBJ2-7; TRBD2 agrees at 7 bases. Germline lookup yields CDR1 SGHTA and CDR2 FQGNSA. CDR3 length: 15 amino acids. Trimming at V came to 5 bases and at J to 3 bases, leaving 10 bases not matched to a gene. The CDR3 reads CASSGGGVTNYEQYF. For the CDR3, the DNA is TGTGCCAGCAGCGGGGGGGGTGTCACCAACTACGAGCAGTACTTC.

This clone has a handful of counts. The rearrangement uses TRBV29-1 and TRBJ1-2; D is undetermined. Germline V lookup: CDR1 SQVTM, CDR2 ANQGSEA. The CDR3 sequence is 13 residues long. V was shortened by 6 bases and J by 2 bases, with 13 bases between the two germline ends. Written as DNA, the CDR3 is TGCAGCGTCCGGACTCTACTAAACTATGGCTACACCTTC. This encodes CSVRTLLNYGYTF.

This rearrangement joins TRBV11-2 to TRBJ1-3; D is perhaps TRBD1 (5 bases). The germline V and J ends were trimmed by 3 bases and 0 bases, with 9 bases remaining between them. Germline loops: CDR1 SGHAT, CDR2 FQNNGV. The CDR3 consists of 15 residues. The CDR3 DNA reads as TGTGCCAGCAGCTTTGGGGGGAGCTCTGGAAACACCATATATTTT. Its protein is CASSFGGSSGNTIYF. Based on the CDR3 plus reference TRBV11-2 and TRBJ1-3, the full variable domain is EAGVAQSPRYKIIEKRQSVAFWCNPISGHATLYWYQQILGQGPKLLIQFQNNGVVDDSQLPKDRFSAERLKGVDSTLKIQPAKLEDSAVYLCASSFGGSSGNTIYFGEGSWLTVV.

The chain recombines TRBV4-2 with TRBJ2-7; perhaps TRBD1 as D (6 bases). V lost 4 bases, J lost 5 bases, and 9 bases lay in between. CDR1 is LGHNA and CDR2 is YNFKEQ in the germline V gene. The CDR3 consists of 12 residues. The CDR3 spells CASSPGADEQYF. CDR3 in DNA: TGTGCCAGCAGCCCAGGGGCGGACGAGCAGTACTTC.

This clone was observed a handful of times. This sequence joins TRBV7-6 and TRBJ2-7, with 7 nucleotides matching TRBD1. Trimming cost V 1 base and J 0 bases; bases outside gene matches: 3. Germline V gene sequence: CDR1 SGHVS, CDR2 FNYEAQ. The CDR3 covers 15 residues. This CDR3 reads CASSLVTGSSYEQYF. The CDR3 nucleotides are TGTGCCAGCAGCTTAGTGACAGGGAGCTCCTACGAGCAGTACTTC.

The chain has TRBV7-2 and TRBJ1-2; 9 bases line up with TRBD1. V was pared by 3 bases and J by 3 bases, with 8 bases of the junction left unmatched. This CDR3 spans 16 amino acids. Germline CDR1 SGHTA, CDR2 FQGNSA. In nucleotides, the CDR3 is TGTGCCAGCAGCTTGTACGGGACAGGGTTTGACTATGGCTACACCTTC. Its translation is CASSLYGTGFDYGYTF.

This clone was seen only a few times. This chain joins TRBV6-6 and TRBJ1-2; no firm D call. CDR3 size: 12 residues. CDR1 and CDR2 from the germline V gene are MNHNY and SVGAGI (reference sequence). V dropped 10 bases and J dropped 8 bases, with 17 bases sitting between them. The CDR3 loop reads CAISRELRGYTF. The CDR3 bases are TGTGCCATCTCACGAGAACTTCGGGGCTACACCTTC.

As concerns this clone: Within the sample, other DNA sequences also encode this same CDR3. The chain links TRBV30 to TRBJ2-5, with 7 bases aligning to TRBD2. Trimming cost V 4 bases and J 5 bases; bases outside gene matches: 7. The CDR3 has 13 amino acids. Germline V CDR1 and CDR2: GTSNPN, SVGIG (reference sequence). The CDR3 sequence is CAWTSGREETQYF. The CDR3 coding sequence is TGTGCCTGGACTAGCGGTAGGGAGGAGACCCAGTACTTC.

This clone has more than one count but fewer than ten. CDR3 in DNA: TGCAGCGTTCACGCCGGGACTAGCGGACAAAGCTCCTACAATGAGCAGTTCTTC. Protein product: CSVHAGTSGQSSYNEQFF. This sequence joins TRBV29-1 and TRBJ2-1, with 11 bases lining up with TRBD2. The CDR3 spans 18 residues. Trimming took 5 bases from V and 0 from J; bases not matched to a gene: 12. Germline V gene sequence: CDR1 SQVTM, CDR2 ANQGSEA.